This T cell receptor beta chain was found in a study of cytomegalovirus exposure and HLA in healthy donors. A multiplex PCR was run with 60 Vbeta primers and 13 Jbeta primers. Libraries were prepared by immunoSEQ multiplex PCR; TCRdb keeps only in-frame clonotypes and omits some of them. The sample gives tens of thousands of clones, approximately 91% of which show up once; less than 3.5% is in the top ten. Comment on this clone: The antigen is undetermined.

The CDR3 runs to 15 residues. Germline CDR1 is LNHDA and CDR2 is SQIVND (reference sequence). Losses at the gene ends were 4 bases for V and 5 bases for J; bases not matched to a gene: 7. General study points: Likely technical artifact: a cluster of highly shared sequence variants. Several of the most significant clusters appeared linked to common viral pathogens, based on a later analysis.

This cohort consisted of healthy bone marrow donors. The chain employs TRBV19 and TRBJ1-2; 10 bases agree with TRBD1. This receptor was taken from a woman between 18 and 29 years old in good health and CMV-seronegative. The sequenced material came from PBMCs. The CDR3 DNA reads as TGTGCCAGTAGTACCCTAAGGACAGGGGGATATGGCTACACCTTC. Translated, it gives CASSTLRTGGYGYTF.